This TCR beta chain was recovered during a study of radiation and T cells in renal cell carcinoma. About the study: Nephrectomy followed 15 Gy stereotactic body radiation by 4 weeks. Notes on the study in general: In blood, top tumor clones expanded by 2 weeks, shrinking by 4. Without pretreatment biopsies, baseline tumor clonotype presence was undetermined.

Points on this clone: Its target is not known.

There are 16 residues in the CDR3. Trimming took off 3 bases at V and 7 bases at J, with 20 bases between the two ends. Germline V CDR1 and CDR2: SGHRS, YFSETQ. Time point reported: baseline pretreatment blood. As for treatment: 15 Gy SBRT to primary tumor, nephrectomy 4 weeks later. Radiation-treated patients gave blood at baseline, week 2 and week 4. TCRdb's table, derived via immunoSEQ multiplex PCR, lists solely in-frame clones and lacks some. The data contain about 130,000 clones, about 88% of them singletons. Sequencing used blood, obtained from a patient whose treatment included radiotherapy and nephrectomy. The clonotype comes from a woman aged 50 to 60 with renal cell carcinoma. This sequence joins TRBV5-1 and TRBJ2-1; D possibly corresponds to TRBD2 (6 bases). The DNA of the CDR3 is TGCGCCAGCAGCTCTGGATGGGTGGCTAGCGAAAATGAGCAGTTCTTC. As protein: CASSSGWVASENEQFF.